This T cell receptor beta chain derives from a study of graft-versus-host responses after intestinal transplantation. Study overall: Transplantation in recipients was multivisceral, liver-intestinal, or isolated intestinal. Every recipient had anti-thymocyte globulin induction and roughly three years of tacrolimus plus steroids.

Notes on this clone: Antigen: not known.

CDR1 and CDR2 (germline): LGHNA, YNFKEQ. The germline V and J ends were trimmed by 0 bases and 7 bases, with 15 bases remaining between them. The CDR3 totals 16 residues. Data came from immunoSEQ multiplex PCR; TCRdb stores just in-frame clones and leaves some out. This sample yields around 100,000 clones, of which 80% to 95% are seen a single time; roughly 1% belongs to the top ten. Study observations and caveats: High graft-versus-host to host-versus-graft clonal ratios were found in allografts of patients who had graft-donor T cell macrochimerism. GvH clones surfaced in recipient marrow, some emerging earlier in ileum or blood.

This TCR was recovered from a human donor who received an intestinal transplant. This chain links TRBV4-2 with TRBJ1-4, with a tentative D call TRBD1 (6 bases). The source was unstimulated CD8+ T cells sorted from spleen or lymph node cells, collected before intestinal transplant. CDR3 region: CASSQEKGRGGEKLFF. CDR3 bases: TGTGCCAGCAGCCAAGAAAAGGGCAGGGGAGGTGAAAAACTGTTTTTT.